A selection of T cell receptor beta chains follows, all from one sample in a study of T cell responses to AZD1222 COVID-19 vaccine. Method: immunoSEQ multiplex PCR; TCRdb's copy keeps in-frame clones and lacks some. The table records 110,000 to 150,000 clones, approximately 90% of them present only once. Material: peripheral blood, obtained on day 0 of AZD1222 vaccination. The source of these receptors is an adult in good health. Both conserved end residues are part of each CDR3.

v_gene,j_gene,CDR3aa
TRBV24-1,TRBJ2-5,CATSRQWGETQYF
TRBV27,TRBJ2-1,CASSLMGQGTNEQFF
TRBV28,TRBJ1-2,CASSSSVYGYTF
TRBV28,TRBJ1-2,CAAGEFGYGYTF
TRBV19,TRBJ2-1,CASSISLAAPSYNEQFF
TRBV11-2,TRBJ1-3,CASSFTAPRISGNTIYF
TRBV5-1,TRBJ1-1,CASSLVDTEAFF
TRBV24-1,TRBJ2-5,CATSDLGGGETQYF
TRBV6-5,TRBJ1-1,CASASRDRGTEAFF
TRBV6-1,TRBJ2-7,CASSETGQVSYEQYF
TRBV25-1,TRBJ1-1,CASKRGGQTEAFF
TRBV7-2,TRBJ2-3,CASEGDLTDTQYF
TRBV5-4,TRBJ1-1,CASSLGYNTEAFF
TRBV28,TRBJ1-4,CASSLLGATTNEKLFF
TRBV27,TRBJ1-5,CASRPGGSNQPQHF
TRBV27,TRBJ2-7,CASSGGGSLYEQYF
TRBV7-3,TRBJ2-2,CASSLEFASVNTGELFF
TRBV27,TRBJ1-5,CASSPGHAIRTDQPQHF
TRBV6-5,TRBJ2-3,CASSSRTFLDTQYF
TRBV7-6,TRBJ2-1,CASSLAGRLAGPEQFF
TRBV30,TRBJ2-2,CAWSVRLAGGSGELFF
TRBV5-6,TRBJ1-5,CASSLQGANQPQHF
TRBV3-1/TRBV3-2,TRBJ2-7,CASSQDHQREQYF
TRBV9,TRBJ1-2,CASSGRGGYTF
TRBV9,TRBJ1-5,CASSVEGQPNQPQHF
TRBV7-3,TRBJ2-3,CASSPGGYEERDTQYF
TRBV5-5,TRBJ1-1,CASSLVMSGNTEAFF
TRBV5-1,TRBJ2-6,CASSLGGSRAGANVLTF
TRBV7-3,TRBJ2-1,CASSPLAGAYNEQFF
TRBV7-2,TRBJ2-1,CASSPRTSSNEQFF
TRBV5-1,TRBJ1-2,CASSLGGRAGYGYTF
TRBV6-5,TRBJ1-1,CASSFQGVGTEAFF
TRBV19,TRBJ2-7,CASTDGSEQYF
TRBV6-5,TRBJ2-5,CASSYGTGAETQYF
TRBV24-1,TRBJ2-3,CATSDAGSSDTQYF
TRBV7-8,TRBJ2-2,CASSLETGVTGELFF
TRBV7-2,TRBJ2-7,CASSLDLLYEQYF
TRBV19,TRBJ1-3,CASWDRPSGNTIYF
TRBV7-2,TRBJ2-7,CASSGGGGASYEQYF
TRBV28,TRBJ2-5,CASTLGTEETQYF
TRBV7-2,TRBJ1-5,CASSFPSQPQHF
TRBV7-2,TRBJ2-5,CASSFQQTGWEKTQYF
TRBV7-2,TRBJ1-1,CASSLALSTGTEAFF